Shown below are 29 T cell receptor beta chains from a single sample sequenced in a study of T cell responses to AZD1222 COVID-19 vaccine. Profiling relied on immunoSEQ multiplex PCR, and the TCRdb table lists in-frame clones only, not all of them. Of about 120,000 clones in the sample, around 85% were seen once. The input for sequencing was peripheral blood, taken on day 0 of AZD1222 vaccination. The receptors were gathered from an adult in good health.

The chain carries TRBV7-8 and TRBJ2-2; D gene uncertain. The CDR3 runs to 16 residues. The germline gives CDR1 SGHVS, CDR2 FQNEAQ. Trimming removed 3 bases at V and 1 base at J, with 12 bases between. CDR3 sequence reads: CASSFYGLRNTGELFF. The CDR3 region has the DNA TGTGCCAGCAGCTTTTACGGGCTGAGGAACACCGGGGAGCTGTTTTTT.

The V gene is TRBV7-9, the J gene TRBJ2-7, with D perhaps TRBD1 or TRBD2 (5 bases each). V was pared by 1 base and J by 0 bases, with 22 bases between. The CDR3 totals 19 residues. Germline-derived CDR1 and CDR2 are SEHNR and FQNEAQ (reference sequence). The CDR3: CASSLGEGDRDPGSYEQYF. The CDR3 region has the DNA TGTGCCAGCAGCTTAGGAGAAGGGGACCGGGACCCGGGCTCCTACGAGCAGTACTTC.

The chain links TRBV5-6 to TRBJ1-2; no firm D call. CDR1 SGHDT and CDR2 YYEEEE come from the germline V gene. Trimming removed 0 bases at V and 2 bases at J, with 8 bases between. CDR3 length: 14 amino acids. The DNA of the CDR3 is TGTGCCAGCAGCTTGGATGGAGTAAACTATGGCTACACCTTC. Residues: CASSLDGVNYGYTF.

The rearrangement joins TRBV10-3 to TRBJ2-1, with a weak D call TRBD1 (5 bases). Trimming removed 2 bases at V and 7 bases at J, with 6 bases between. The CDR3 has 12 residues. The germline gives CDR1 ENHRY, CDR2 SYGVKD. The CDR3 here is CAISEPGNEQFF. CDR3 nucleotides: TGTGCCATCAGTGAGCCAGGGAATGAGCAGTTCTTC.

The J gene is TRBJ2-7, the V gene TRBV10-3, with D possibly TRBD1 on 6 matching bases. Germline assignment: CDR1 ENHRY and CDR2 SYGVKD. The CDR3 covers 16 residues. V lost 2 bases to trimming and J lost 0 bases, with 14 bases between them. CDR3: CAISETGTPYSYEQYF. Written as DNA, the CDR3 is TGTGCCATCAGTGAGACAGGGACACCTTACTCCTACGAGCAGTACTTC.

The V gene is TRBV10-2, the J gene TRBJ1-6, with 7 nucleotides matching TRBD1. The CDR3 has 15 residues. The junction had 11 bases not matched to a gene; V was cut back by 6 bases and J by 9 bases. Looked up from germline, CDR1 is WSHSY and CDR2 is SAAADI. The CDR3 region has the DNA TGCGCCAGCAGGAAAGACCCGGGACAGATTTCACCCCTCCACTTT. It translates to CASRKDPGQISPLHF.

The rearrangement links TRBV5-5 to TRBJ2-6, with TRBD2 as a possible D gene (5 bases). The V end was cut by 7 bases, the J end by 0 bases, with 11 bases between. The CDR3 loop spans 15 amino acids. The V gene's germline CDR1 is SGHKS and CDR2 YYEKEE (reference sequence). CDR3 nucleotide sequence: TGTGCCAGCTCCCCAGCGGCCTCTGGGGCCAACGTCCTGACTTTC. Protein sequence: CASSPAASGANVLTF.

Here the CDR3 reads CAADRQGIRNQPQHF. In DNA, the CDR3 is TGTGCCGCGGATCGACAGGGAATACGAAATCAGCCCCAGCATTTT. The chain has TRBV6-6 and TRBJ1-5; 7 bases agree with TRBD1. The germline V gene encodes CDR1 MNHNY and CDR2 SVGAGI (reference sequence). Germline trimming cut 11 bases from V and 4 bases from J; bases unmatched to any gene: 14. The CDR3 extends over 15 amino acids.

The chain couples TRBV19 to TRBJ1-5, with unresolved D. The CDR3 has 15 amino acids. Trimming pared 8 bases from V and 0 bases from J, leaving 14 bases between. Germline V CDR1 and CDR2: LNHDA, SQIVND (reference sequence). The CDR3 here is CASSAGRDSNQPQHF. Written as DNA, the CDR3 is TGTGCCAGTTCCGCAGGTAGAGATAGCAATCAGCCCCAGCATTTT. Based on the CDR3 plus reference TRBV19 and TRBJ1-5, the full variable domain is DGGITQSPKYLFRKEGQNVTLSCEQNLNHDAMYWYRQDPGQGLRLIYYSQIVNDFQKGDIAEGYSVSREKKESFPLTVTSAQKNPTAFYLCASSAGRDSNQPQHFGDGTRLSIL.

The V and J genes are TRBV5-1 and TRBJ2-3; D is undetermined. V was trimmed by 3 bases and J by 3 bases, leaving 11 bases between them. CDR3 length equals 14 residues. Germline V gives CDR1 SGHRS, CDR2 YFSETQ. CDR3 DNA sequence: TGCGCCAGCAGCTCCGGTTGGGGTACAGATACGCAGTATTTT. Its translation: CASSSGWGTDTQYF. Together with reference TRBV5-1 and TRBJ2-3, the CDR3 gives the full variable domain: KAGVTQTPRYLIKTRGQQVTLSCSPISGHRSVSWYQQTPGQGLQFLFEYFSETQRNKGNFPGRFSGRQFSNSRSEMNVSTLELGDSALYLCASSSGWGTDTQYFGPGTRLTVL.

The V and J genes are TRBV5-1 and TRBJ1-1; TRBD1 might be the D (6 bases). This CDR3 comprises 15 residues. Deletions cut 0 bases from V and 0 bases from J, with 9 bases between. The germline CDR1 and CDR2 sequences are SGHRS and YFSETQ. CDR3 coding DNA: TGCGCCAGCAGCTTGGTTGGGGACATGAACACTGAAGCTTTCTTT. This codes for CASSLVGDMNTEAFF.

The gene calls are TRBV28 and TRBJ2-2, with D possibly TRBD1 on 6 matching bases. The CDR3 runs to 15 residues. Per the germline V gene, CDR1 is MDHEN and CDR2 is SYDVKM. Deletions cut 7 bases from V and 6 bases from J, with 18 bases between. DNA of the CDR3: TGTGCCAGCACTTCCCCACAGGGCGGTTCCGGGGAGCTGTTTTTT. It encodes CASTSPQGGSGELFF.

The chain combines TRBV4-2 with TRBJ1-2; 7 positions match TRBD1. This CDR3 has 14 amino acids. Per the germline V gene, CDR1 is LGHNA and CDR2 is YNFKEQ. With 2 bases clipped from V and 8 bases from J, the junction kept 8 bases outside the gene matches. In nucleotides, the CDR3 is TGTGCCAGCAGCCAAACCAGACAGGGAGTGGGCTACACCTTC. As protein: CASSQTRQGVGYTF.

The chain links TRBV5-1 to TRBJ1-6; tentatively, D is TRBD1 (5 bases). Germline loops: CDR1 SGHRS, CDR2 YFSETQ. The CDR3 covers 17 residues. V lost 0 bases to trimming and J lost 7 bases, with 17 bases between them. Here the CDR3 reads CASSLGGSLLLNSPLHF. The CDR3 DNA reads as TGCGCCAGCAGCTTGGGGGGGTCCCTCCTCCTAAATTCACCCCTCCACTTT.

This chain uses TRBV10-1 with TRBJ2-1, with TRBD1 matching 7 bases. The germline V gene has CDR1 WNHNN and CDR2 SYGVQD (reference sequence). V shed 3 bases, J shed 6 bases, and the junction held 8 bases outside the gene matches. The CDR3 extends over 15 amino acids. The CDR3, as DNA: TGCGCCAGCAGTGACCCGGGACAGCGAGGCAATGAGCAGTTCTTC. Its translation: CASSDPGQRGNEQFF.

This rearrangement joins TRBV2 to TRBJ1-1; D unresolved. V dropped 5 bases and J dropped 7 bases, with 14 bases sitting between them. This CDR3 spans 13 amino acids. CDR1 and CDR2 from the germline V gene are SNHLY and FYNNEI. For the CDR3, the DNA is TGTGCCAGCAGTTCGACGCGGGGAGTTGAAGCTTTCTTT. Its translation is CASSSTRGVEAFF.

The chain carries TRBV5-1 and TRBJ2-2; D is ambiguous. The length of the CDR3 is 15 residues. Per the germline V gene, CDR1 is SGHRS and CDR2 is YFSETQ. V lost 3 bases and J lost 3, with 12 bases in between. This chain's CDR3 is CASSWGSRDTGELFF. The CDR3, as DNA: TGCGCCAGCAGCTGGGGTTCCAGAGACACCGGGGAGCTGTTTTTT.

The chain is built from TRBV7-3 and TRBJ2-5; D is perhaps TRBD1 (6 bases). V lost 5 bases and J 7 bases, leaving 14 bases between the germline ends. The CDR3 sequence is 13 residues long. In germline, CDR1 is SGHTA, CDR2 FQGTGA. CDR3 coding DNA: TGTGCCAGCAGCCCGGGACAATTAGGGACCCAGTACTTC. It translates to CASSPGQLGTQYF. Drawing the rest from reference TRBV7-3 and TRBJ2-5, the complete variable domain is GAGVSQTPSNKVTEKGKYVELRCDPISGHTALYWYRQSLGQGPEFLIYFQGTGAADDSGLPNDRFFAVRPEGSVSTLKIQRTERGDSAVYLCASSPGQLGTQYFGPGTRLLVL.

V is TRBV25-1 and J is TRBJ2-7, with no clear D. The length of the CDR3 is 13 residues. V lost 7 bases, J lost 1 base, and 11 bases lay in between. Germline loops: CDR1 MGHDK, CDR2 SYGVNS. The CDR3 region is CASTPVSSYEQYF. Here the CDR3 DNA reads TGTGCCAGCACCCCCGTGTCTTCCTACGAGCAGTACTTC.

The chain carries TRBV7-2 and TRBJ1-2; possibly TRBD1 for D (5 bases). The V gene lost 6 bases and the J gene lost 3 bases, with 14 bases spanning the gap. CDR1 is SGHTA, CDR2 FQGNSA, per germline. The CDR3 is made up of 14 amino acids. The CDR3 loop reads CASRIRGGDYGYTF. In nucleotides, the CDR3 is TGTGCCAGCAGGATTCGGGGAGGGGACTATGGCTACACCTTC.

V usage is TRBV29-1 and J usage is TRBJ2-7; D call uncertain. V shed 5 bases and J shed 6 bases, with 20 bases lying between them. Germline CDR1 reads SQVTM; CDR2 reads ANQGSEA. This CDR3 region has 14 residues. Here the CDR3 DNA reads TGCAGCGTTTCCCCCCAAAGGCCTATCGGCGAGCAGTACTTC. Translated, it gives CSVSPQRPIGEQYF.

CDR3 amino acids: CASSGLSGSSYNEQFF. CDR3 bases: TGTGCCAGCAGCGGGCTTAGCGGGAGCTCCTACAATGAGCAGTTCTTC. The chain links TRBV7-6 to TRBJ2-1; 9 nucleotides match TRBD2. Germline CDR1 reads SGHVS; CDR2 reads FNYEAQ. Germline trimming cut 5 bases from V and 0 bases from J; bases unmatched to any gene: 5. The CDR3 runs 16 residues.

The chain carries TRBV5-4 and TRBJ1-2; TRBD1 matches at 8 bases. Per the germline V gene, CDR1 is SGHNT and CDR2 is YYREEE (reference sequence). The CDR3 is 14 residues long. With 4 bases clipped from V and 8 bases from J, the junction kept 10 bases outside the gene matches. The DNA for the CDR3 is TGTGCCAGCAGCGGGACGGACAGGGCCAGCGGCTACACCTTC. Amino acid sequence: CASSGTDRASGYTF.

V gene TRBV5-1 combines with J gene TRBJ2-3; tentatively, D is TRBD1 or TRBD2 (7 bases each). With 6 bases removed from V and 8 bases from J, the gap between germline ends came to 22 bases. Germline assignment: CDR1 SGHRS and CDR2 YFSETQ. The CDR3 has 15 amino acids. Here the CDR3 DNA reads TGCGCCAGCACACCCACAGGGGAGGGGAAAGCTACGCAGTATTTT. This encodes CASTPTGEGKATQYF.

The J gene is TRBJ1-2, the V gene TRBV4-1; the D gene is possibly TRBD1 (5 bases). Germline V gene sequence: CDR1 MGHRA, CDR2 YSYEKL. CDR3 length: 16 amino acids. V lost 3 bases and J lost 7, with 21 bases in between. CDR3: CASSHTSPGRGGGYTF. The CDR3 DNA sequence: TGCGCCAGCAGCCATACGAGCCCGGGGCGGGGGGGTGGCTACACCTTC.

The rearrangement uses TRBV10-3 and TRBJ2-1; tentatively, D is TRBD1 or TRBD2 (6 bases each). The germline CDR1 and CDR2 sequences are ENHRY and SYGVKD. V lost 2 bases and J 1 base, leaving 15 bases between the germline ends. The CDR3 length is 17 residues. The CDR3 DNA reads as TGTGCCATCAGTGAGAGAGGGGGGAGCGGATCCTACAATGAGCAGTTCTTC. Translated: CAISERGGSGSYNEQFF.

The chain recombines TRBV6-4 with TRBJ2-6; possible D gene TRBD2, 6 bases. Germline V gene lookup returns CDR1 MRHNA and CDR2 SNTAGT. Deletions cut 3 bases from V and 0 bases from J, with 9 bases between. The CDR3 is 16 residues long. CDR3 sequence (DNA): TGTGCCAGCAGTGAAAGTAGCGGCTCTGGGGCCAACGTCCTGACTTTC. Amino acids: CASSESSGSGANVLTF.

The chain has TRBV3-1 (or the pseudogene TRBV3-2) and TRBJ2-7, with D unresolved. This CDR3 comprises 14 residues. In germline, CDR1 is LGHDT, CDR2 YNNKEL (reference sequence). Trimming shortened V by 0 bases and J by 4 bases, and 10 bases separated the two germline ends. The CDR3 protein is CASSQDASRYEQYF. DNA of the CDR3: TGTGCCAGCAGCCAAGATGCTTCCCGTTACGAGCAGTACTTC.

This clone appeared a few times. This chain uses TRBV20-1 with TRBJ2-3; D is unresolved. The CDR3 is 13 residues long. V was cut by 3 bases and J by 0 bases, with 7 bases left in between. Germline assignment: CDR1 DFQATT and CDR2 SNEGSKA (reference sequence). CDR3 sequence (DNA): TGCAGTGCTAGTCGAAGTAGCACAGATACGCAGTATTTT. Protein: CSASRSSTDTQYF.